This TCR beta chain was sequenced in a study of T cell repertoires in cytomegalovirus infection. On the study more broadly: Both CMV infection and a matching HLA type were indicated by public TCR beta signatures.

CDR3 length: 17 residues. Germline trimming cut 4 bases from V and 2 bases from J; bases unmatched to any gene: 8. Looked up from germline, CDR1 is SGHVS and CDR2 is FNYEAQ. TCRdb used MiXCR to reprocess the reads, holding one entry per CDR3 protein. The sample contains tens of thousands of distinct CDR3 sequences, 4% of which appear only once. This clonotype was counted at least ten times. The sample comprised PBMCs. The chain uses TRBV7-6 and TRBJ2-5; 12 nucleotides line up with TRBD2. The sequence was obtained from a human donor in good health (CMV status not recorded). Some clones in this sample may be carry-over from other donors' samples. CDR3: CASSSPSGGAGQETQYF. CDR3 nucleotide sequence: TGTGCCAGCAGCTCCCCTAGCGGGGGGGCAGGTCAAGAGACCCAGTACTTC.